The 25 T cell receptor beta chains reported below all come from one sample, sequenced in a study of patients and donors after allogeneic stem cell transplantation. TCRdb re-analysed the RT-PCR reads in MiXCR, keeping a single row per CDR3 protein. The sample consists of fewer than 250,000 distinct CDR3 sequences, over 12% of them appearing once. The sequenced material came from blood, either unsorted or a sorted T cell fraction (not recorded which). These receptors came from a human donor who was either an allogeneic HSCT recipient or a stem cell or donor lymphocyte infusion donor (not recorded which). It is not recorded whose cells these are; they may come from a transplant donor.

The CDR3 DNA reads as TGTGCCAGCAGCTTAGGGACTAGCCGAGCCTACGAGCAGTACTTC. Its translation: CASSLGTSRAYEQYF. The rearrangement joins TRBV7-2 to TRBJ2-7, with 8 bases lining up with TRBD2. The germline V gene encodes CDR1 SGHTA and CDR2 FQGNSA. Trimming removed 1 base from V and 2 bases from J; junction bases left unmatched: 4. This CDR3 contains 15 residues.

This clonotype was seen ten or more times. The chain couples TRBV20-1 to TRBJ1-5, with D unclear. Trimming removed 0 bases from V and 3 bases from J, with 9 bases in between. CDR1 and CDR2 from the germline V gene are DFQATT and SNEGSKA (reference sequence). The CDR3 is made up of 14 amino acids. This CDR3 is CSAREGNNNQPQHF. DNA of the CDR3: TGCAGTGCTAGAGAAGGGAATAACAATCAGCCCCAGCATTTT.

The chain is built from TRBV4-3 and TRBJ1-1; the D gene is possibly TRBD1 (5 bases). V was shortened by 2 bases and J by 4 bases, with 14 bases between the two germline ends. CDR1 LGHNA and CDR2 YSLEER come from the germline V gene. CDR3 length equals 15 residues. Here the CDR3 reads CASSQMLNGGTEAFF. CDR3 DNA: TGCGCCAGCAGCCAAATGTTAAATGGGGGCACTGAAGCTTTCTTT.

The gene calls are TRBV3-1 and TRBJ2-3, with 8 bases matching TRBD2. CDR1 is LGHDT, CDR2 YNNKEL, per germline (reference sequence). The CDR3 sequence is 13 residues long. V trimming: 10 bases; J trimming: 6 bases; junction bases outside the gene matches: 9. The CDR3 nucleotides read TGTGCCACCTCAGGACTAGCAGGGGATACGCAGTATTTT. This codes for CATSGLAGDTQYF.

In DNA, the CDR3 is TGTGCCAGCAGCTTAGACAGTTATAATTCACCCCTCCACTTT. Translated, it gives CASSLDSYNSPLHF. The chain links TRBV7-9 to TRBJ1-6; no reliable D call. The CDR3 consists of 14 residues. V gave up 1 base and J gave up 4 bases, with 5 bases separating them. The germline gives CDR1 SEHNR, CDR2 FQNEAQ (reference sequence).

This clonotype was seen only a few times. This chain uses TRBV5-1 with TRBJ2-3, with TRBD2 identical over 11 bases. Germline V gene lookup returns CDR1 SGHRS and CDR2 YFSETQ. The junction had 7 bases not matched to a gene; V was cut back by 0 bases and J by 1 base. The CDR3 has 18 residues. The CDR3, as DNA: TGCGCCAGCAGCTTGGTGGGACTAGCGGCCCAGGGCACAGATACGCAGTATTTT. This codes for CASSLVGLAAQGTDTQYF.

This clonotype showed up just a few times. This sequence joins TRBV30 and TRBJ1-5, with TRBD1 matching 9 bases. Unmatched junction bases numbered 10, after V lost 3 bases and J lost 1 base. The CDR3 runs to 17 residues. Germline CDR1 reads GTSNPN; CDR2 reads SVGIG (reference sequence). CDR3: CAWSRDRVGKSNQPQHF. CDR3 sequence (DNA): TGTGCCTGGAGCCGGGACAGGGTGGGAAAAAGCAATCAGCCCCAGCATTTT.

The genes are TRBV2 and TRBJ2-5; D might be TRBD1 or TRBD2, each matching 5 bases. The CDR3 length is 13 residues. V lost 6 bases to trimming and J lost 2 bases, with 10 bases between them. In germline, CDR1 is SNHLY, CDR2 FYNNEI. The CDR3 region has the DNA TGTGCCAGCAGGAGGGGATTACAAGAGACCCAGTACTTC. This encodes CASRRGLQETQYF.

The gene calls are TRBV20-1 and TRBJ1-1, with TRBD1 as a possible D gene (5 bases). V lost 3 bases, J lost 1 base, and 15 bases lay in between. CDR3 length: 15 residues. The V gene's germline CDR1 is DFQATT and CDR2 SNEGSKA (reference sequence). CDR3 amino acids: CSASGWGPTNTEAFF. In DNA form, the CDR3 reads TGCAGTGCTAGTGGTTGGGGACCGACGAACACTGAAGCTTTCTTT.

The V gene is TRBV3-1, the J gene TRBJ1-3; D possibly corresponds to TRBD1 (5 bases). With 0 bases removed from V and 0 bases from J, the gap between germline ends came to 15 bases. This CDR3 spans 18 amino acids. Germline assignment: CDR1 LGHDT and CDR2 YNNKEL (reference sequence). CDR3 in DNA: TGTGCCAGCAGCCAAGAGAGGGACCGAGCCCCCTCTGGAAACACCATATATTTT. Encoded protein: CASSQERDRAPSGNTIYF.

This clonotype was counted many times. The gene calls are TRBV5-1 and TRBJ2-1; 8 bases agree with TRBD2. This CDR3 spans 18 amino acids. V shed 5 bases and J 0 bases; nucleotides not matched to a gene: 13. The germline V gene encodes CDR1 SGHRS and CDR2 YFSETQ. This CDR3 reads CASRLTFSGTSSYNEQFF. The CDR3 nucleotides read TGCGCCAGCAGGTTAACCTTTAGCGGGACGTCCTCCTACAATGAGCAGTTCTTC.

The rearrangement uses TRBV7-9 and TRBJ2-7; no clear D gene. This CDR3 spans 11 amino acids. Trimming removed 5 bases from V and 7 bases from J, with 9 bases in between. Germline CDR1 is SEHNR and CDR2 is FQNEAQ (reference sequence). The CDR3 DNA sequence: TGTGCCAGCAGCCACGCACGGGAGCAGTACTTC. Amino acids: CASSHAREQYF.

The chain couples TRBV7-6 to TRBJ2-2; 8 nucleotides line up with TRBD1. This CDR3 comprises 16 residues. J gave up 6 bases and V 5 bases, and 11 bases lay outside the gene matches. CDR1 and CDR2 from the germline V gene are SGHVS and FNYEAQ. CDR3 sequence: CASSRAGGHGAGELFF. The CDR3 coding sequence is TGTGCCAGCAGCCGCGCAGGGGGCCATGGGGCCGGGGAGCTGTTTTTT.

This chain uses TRBV29-1 with TRBJ1-1, with 7 bases that match TRBD1. The germline V gene has CDR1 SQVTM and CDR2 ANQGSEA. The CDR3 extends over 15 amino acids. The V gene end was trimmed by 4 bases and the J gene end by 4 bases; junction bases not matched to a gene: 12. The CDR3 reads CSVGLVGGASTEAFF. The CDR3 DNA sequence: TGCAGCGTTGGCCTGGTAGGGGGCGCGAGCACTGAAGCTTTCTTT.

This clonotype was counted many times. The chain has TRBV14 and TRBJ1-2; no definite D call. From germline, CDR1 is SGHDN and CDR2 FVKESK. The CDR3 sequence is 13 residues long. Trimming stripped 4 bases from V and 8 bases from J, with 14 bases between. The chain's CDR3 is CASSPQRVGGYTF. The CDR3 nucleotides are TGTGCCAGCAGCCCTCAACGGGTCGGGGGCTACACCTTC.

V is TRBV28 and J is TRBJ1-1, with D perhaps TRBD1 (5 bases). This CDR3 contains 15 residues. V lost 3 bases and J 7 bases, leaving 18 bases between the germline ends. Germline V gene sequence: CDR1 MDHEN, CDR2 SYDVKM. CDR3 region: CASSFGLSWRGEAFF. The DNA for the CDR3 is TGTGCCAGCAGTTTTGGACTGTCCTGGAGGGGTGAAGCTTTCTTT.

This clonotype was observed a handful of times. Here the CDR3 DNA reads TGTGCCAGCAGCGTGTCGGCAGCGAACACTGAAGCTTTCTTT. Its protein is CASSVSAANTEAFF. The chain carries TRBV9 and TRBJ1-1; D is uncertain. V was shortened by 2 bases and J by 1 base, with 9 bases between the two germline ends. CDR3 length equals 14 residues. Germline V CDR1 and CDR2: SGDLS, YYNGEE.

This clonotype was observed a handful of times. The chain joins TRBV11-2 to TRBJ1-1; 8 nucleotides match TRBD1. Germline CDR1 reads SGHAT; CDR2 reads FQNNGV. CDR3 size: 19 residues. The J segment lost 0 bases and the V segment lost 4 bases, leaving 16 bases of the junction unmatched. The CDR3 nucleotides are TGTGCCAGCAGCTCCCAATCAGGGGGCAAGAAACTCATGAACACTGAAGCTTTCTTT. Translation gives CASSSQSGGKKLMNTEAFF.

A few counts support this clonotype. This chain uses TRBV5-8 with TRBJ2-7, with 10 bases that match TRBD1. With V trimmed by 5 bases and J by 5 bases, 7 bases remained unmatched. Per germline, CDR1 SGHTS and CDR2 YDEGEE. CDR3 length: 14 amino acids. The CDR3 DNA follows: TGTGCCAGCAGGTTCCGGGACAGGGGCAACGAGCAGTACTTC. Amino acid sequence: CASRFRDRGNEQYF.

J is TRBJ2-1 and V is TRBV19, with 9 bases aligning to TRBD2. CDR1 is LNHDA, CDR2 SQIVND, per germline (reference sequence). CDR3 length: 15 amino acids. Unmatched junction bases numbered 1, after V lost 2 bases and J lost 2 bases. The CDR3 DNA sequence: TGTGCCAGTAGTATACTAGCGGGAACCTACAATGAGCAGTTCTTC. It codes for CASSILAGTYNEQFF.

This clonotype was seen many times. The CDR3 coding sequence is TGTGCCAGCAGCTCTCGAGCGGGGGGGGTTATAGATACGCAGTATTTT. Translating it yields CASSSRAGGVIDTQYF. This chain links TRBV7-2 with TRBJ2-3; TRBD2 matches at 10 bases. This CDR3 contains 16 residues. Germline V gives CDR1 SGHTA, CDR2 FQGNSA. Trimming at V came to 4 bases and at J to 5 bases, leaving 9 bases not matched to a gene.

This chain links TRBV4-3 with TRBJ1-1; no definite D call. CDR3 size: 13 residues. Germline lookup yields CDR1 LGHNA and CDR2 YSLEER. Trimming left V 3 bases short and J 6 bases short, with 11 bases between. The chain's CDR3 is CASSQELSPEAFF. DNA for the CDR3: TGCGCCAGCAGCCAGGAGTTATCACCTGAAGCTTTCTTT.

This clonotype has only a few counts. The genes are TRBV29-1 and TRBJ1-4; TRBD1 aligns across 7 bases. This CDR3 has 14 residues. Germline CDR1 reads SQVTM; CDR2 reads ANQGSEA. The trim removed 4 bases at V and 8 bases at J, leaving 10 bases unmatched. The CDR3 sequence: CSVGYQGVYEKLFF. The CDR3 DNA sequence: TGCAGCGTTGGTTATCAGGGGGTGTACGAAAAACTGTTTTTT.

The CDR3 reads CASSSTGQISYEQYF. CDR3 bases: TGTGCCAGCAGTTCCACCGGACAAATATCCTACGAGCAGTACTTC. The chain combines TRBV6-5 with TRBJ2-7; D might be TRBD1 (5 bases). The CDR3 loop spans 15 amino acids. Germline assignment: CDR1 MNHEY and CDR2 SVGAGI. Trimming shortened V by 4 bases and J by 1 base, and 14 bases separated the two germline ends.

This clonotype was counted only a few times. The CDR3 loop is CSVGWPNEQYF. CDR3 nucleotide sequence: TGCAGCGTTGGGTGGCCCAACGAGCAGTACTTC. The rearrangement joins TRBV29-1 to TRBJ2-7; no clear D. The V end lost 4 bases, the J end lost 5 bases, and 9 bases lay between the germline ends. The V gene's germline CDR1 is SQVTM and CDR2 ANQGSEA. The CDR3 extends over 11 amino acids.